The table lists the clone carrying this T cell receptor beta chain with a few counts. Its antigen is unknown. This sample holds PBMCs from less than 11 ml fresh peripheral blood. The TCR beta CDR3 regions underwent amplification using RNA transcripts as the source. HTBI primers were employed in a first-round RT-PCR of the TCR CDR3. One entry per CDR3 protein results from TCRdb running MiXCR on the multiplex PCR reads. The sample gives around 430,000 distinct CDR3 sequences, 14% to 15% of which show up once; about 33% is in the top ten. This CDR3 contains 15 residues. V was clipped by 0 bases and J by 1 base; unmatched bases: 3. Germline V gene sequence: CDR1 DFQATT, CDR2 SNEGSKA (reference sequence). The sample originates from a study of T cells in Graves' hyperthyroidism and ophthalmopathy. Findings and caveats of the study: The blood repertoire included most of the expanded thyroid clonotypes above 0.001.

The source is a woman aged 25-40 years with Graves' hyperthyroidism. The sequenced material came from blood. The chain has TRBV20-1 and TRBJ1-1; 9 bases align to TRBD1. The CDR3 protein is CSARDQTGGNTEAFF. The CDR3 DNA is TGCAGTGCTAGAGATCAGACAGGGGGGAACACTGAAGCTTTCTTT.